These 14 T cell receptor beta chains were sequenced from one sample in a study of cytomegalovirus exposure and HLA in healthy donors. PCR employed 60 Vbeta and 13 Jbeta primers. The protocol was immunoSEQ multiplex PCR, while the TCRdb copy is restricted to in-frame clones and leaves out a portion. Of some 57,000 clones listed, roughly 60% are singletons. The sample was PBMCs. The receptors here all came from a human donor in good health.

The gene calls are TRBV11-2 and TRBJ1-1; the match to TRBD1 covers 7 bases. Looked up from germline, CDR1 is SGHAT and CDR2 is FQNNGV. The trim removed 4 bases at V and 7 bases at J, leaving 6 bases unmatched. The CDR3 is made up of 13 amino acids. CDR3 sequence (DNA): TGTGCCAGCAGCTCCCCCCAGGGGGTTGAAGCTTTCTTT. It yields the protein CASSSPQGVEAFF.

The V gene is TRBV4-3, the J gene TRBJ2-3, with 9 positions matching TRBD2. The V gene end was trimmed by 1 base and the J gene end by 2 bases; junction bases not matched to a gene: 4. Germline CDR1 LGHNA, CDR2 YSLEER. The CDR3 sequence is 16 residues long. DNA for the CDR3: TGCGCCAGCAGCCAAGGGCTAGCGGGGCTCACAGATACGCAGTATTTT. As protein: CASSQGLAGLTDTQYF.

The V call is TRBV19, the J call TRBJ1-4, with a possible D match to TRBD1 (6 bases). This CDR3 has 15 amino acids. Germline loops: CDR1 LNHDA, CDR2 SQIVND (reference sequence). V lost 4 bases, J lost 6 bases, and 15 bases lay in between. CDR3 protein: CASSNLRGGDEKLFF. The CDR3 coding sequence is TGTGCCAGTAGTAACCTGAGGGGGGGTGATGAAAAACTGTTTTTT.

This chain links TRBV19 with TRBJ2-5, with 13 bases fitting TRBD2. From germline, CDR1 is LNHDA and CDR2 SQIVND (reference sequence). CDR3 length equals 15 residues. The ends lost 5 bases at V and 13 bases at J; junction bases unmatched: 13. For the CDR3, the DNA is TGTGCCAGTAGTTCAGGACTAGCGGGGGCCAGGGCGACGTACTTC. Amino acid sequence: CASSSGLAGARATYF.

The gene calls are TRBV15 and TRBJ1-5; no firm D call. The CDR3 has 15 residues. The ends were cut back, 5 bases at V and 0 bases at J, with 11 bases in the middle. Germline-derived CDR1 and CDR2 are LNHNV and YYDKDF (reference sequence). The CDR3, as DNA: TGTGCCACCAGCGGTGGCGGTAGTAGCAATCAGCCCCAGCATTTT. It translates to CATSGGGSSNQPQHF.

This clone was picked up one time. The chain links TRBV4-3 to TRBJ2-3; D possibly corresponds to TRBD2 (7 bases). The CDR3 totals 16 residues. Germline values: CDR1 LGHNA, CDR2 YSLEER. Trimming took 4 bases from V and 4 from J, leaving 18 bases between them. Here the CDR3 DNA reads TGCGCCAGCAGCCGTCTAGCCAGGGGAGGGGCAGATACGCAGTATTTT. Translation gives CASSRLARGGADTQYF.

This clone was found a few times. The chain carries TRBV27 and TRBJ2-2, with D perhaps TRBD1 (5 bases). The CDR3 consists of 15 residues. Trimming took 6 bases from V and 5 from J, leaving 16 bases between them. Germline V gives CDR1 MNHEY, CDR2 SMNVEV (reference sequence). As DNA, the CDR3 is TGTGCCAGCAGCTCAGTCAGGGTGGGGACCGGGGAGCTGTTTTTT. Protein product: CASSSVRVGTGELFF.

The chain joins TRBV30 to TRBJ1-5, with D possibly matching TRBD1 (6 bases). Germline CDR1 and CDR2: GTSNPN and SVGIG (reference sequence). V was shortened by 2 bases and J by 5 bases, with 16 bases between the two germline ends. This CDR3 contains 15 residues. The CDR3 spells CAWSPHGRGDQPQHF. In nucleotides, the CDR3 is TGTGCCTGGAGTCCCCACGGGAGGGGGGATCAGCCCCAGCATTTT.

In regard to this clone: One end of the junction does not line up with germline, which may come from a read error. This CDR3 is CASSSLPGLAGGQQETQYF. As DNA, the CDR3 is TGTGCTAGCAGCTCACTACCGGGACTAGCGGGGGGGCAGCAAGAGACCCAGTACTTC. This chain links TRBV7-7 with TRBJ2-5; 16 bases map to TRBD2. This CDR3 is built from 19 residues. CDR1 is SSHAT, CDR2 FNYEAQ, per germline (reference sequence).

This rearrangement joins TRBV18 to TRBJ2-6, with D possibly being TRBD1 (6 bases). The CDR3 has 15 amino acids. Germline CDR1 is KGHSH and CDR2 is LQKENI. V was clipped by 6 bases and J by 1 base, with 10 bases between them. In DNA form, the CDR3 reads TGTGCCAGCTCTATGCAGGGGTCTGGGGCCAACGTCCTGACTTTC. It is translated as CASSMQGSGANVLTF.

The DNA of the CDR3 is TGTGCCAGTACGACAGGGCTTTGTGGAGCTTTCTTT. Residues: CASTTGLCGAFF. The V gene is TRBV6-1, the J gene TRBJ1-1; 7 bases are a match to TRBD1. The CDR3 has 12 residues. Germline trimming cut 9 bases from V and 10 bases from J; bases unmatched to any gene: 11. Germline V gene sequence: CDR1 MNHNS, CDR2 SASEGT.

This chain links TRBV6-4 with TRBJ1-5, with 10 bases aligning to TRBD1. Germline V gives CDR1 MRHNA, CDR2 SNTAGT. J lost 8 bases, V lost 2 bases, and 3 bases had no gene match. This CDR3 is built from 14 residues. The CDR3 reads CASSDGTGDKPQHF. As DNA, the CDR3 is TGTGCCAGCAGTGACGGGACAGGGGATAAGCCCCAGCATTTT.

This chain joins TRBV7-2 and TRBJ2-1, with TRBD2 identical over 7 bases. J gave up 4 bases and V 0 bases, and 6 bases lay outside the gene matches. The CDR3 totals 16 residues. The germline V gene encodes CDR1 SGHTA and CDR2 FQGNSA. In DNA, the CDR3 is TGTGCCAGCAGCTTAGCACCTAGCGGACCTTACAATGAGCAGTTCTTC. This sequence encodes CASSLAPSGPYNEQFF. Based on the CDR3 plus reference TRBV7-2 and TRBJ2-1, the full variable domain is GAGVSQSPSNKVTEKGKDVELRCDPISGHTALYWYRQSLGQGLEFLIYFQGNSAPDKSGLPSDRFSAERTGGSVSTLTIQRTQQEDSAVYLCASSLAPSGPYNEQFFGPGTRLTVL.

The chain employs TRBV7-6 and TRBJ2-3, with a tentative D call TRBD1 (5 bases). The V gene lost 8 bases and the J gene lost 1 base, with 13 bases spanning the gap. The germline CDR1 and CDR2 sequences are SGHVS and FNYEAQ. The CDR3 length is 14 residues. The CDR3 coding sequence is TGTGCCAGCGGTGGCCTAGGGGGCACAGATACGCAGTATTTT. Protein product: CASGGLGGTDTQYF. Filled out from reference TRBV7-6 and TRBJ2-3, the complete variable domain reads GAGVSQSPRYKVTKRGQDVALRCDPISGHVSLYWYRQALGQGPEFLTYFNYEAQQDKSGLPNDRFSAERPEGSISTLTIQRTEQRDSAMYRCASGGLGGTDTQYFGPGTRLTVL.